The text below deals with one T cell receptor beta chain. Its specificity is unknown. The CDR3 spans 15 residues. Trimming took 7 bases from V and 7 from J; bases not matched to a gene: 13. The V gene's germline CDR1 is MNHEY and CDR2 SVGAGI. Sequencing libraries made from TCR beta cDNA carried unique molecular identifiers. There were roughly 0.95 to 10 million T cells, and about half a million cDNA molecules came from them. TCRdb re-called the PCR reads through MiXCR, storing one row per CDR3 protein. The profile shows hundreds of thousands of distinct CDR3 sequences, 30% of them singletons. This specimen comes from a study of post-analysis software for immune sequencing data. Broader study findings: Significantly decreased normalized Chao1 diversity was recorded for multiple sclerosis patients relative to controls. Among roughly 5 TRBV segments more frequent in patients than controls were TRBV5-6, TRBV5-1 and TRBV20-1. Batch-matched samples strongly co-clustered by F measure.

The sequencing input was blood. The genes are TRBV6-5 and TRBJ1-2; TRBD1 aligns across 9 bases. The TCR sequence derives from a girl aged 10-17 years with multiple sclerosis. CDR3 nucleotides: TGTGCCAGCACGATTCCGGGACAGGGCATAGGTGGCTACACCTTC. This codes for CASTIPGQGIGGYTF.